The 12 T cell receptor beta chains below all came from one sample that was sequenced in a study of cytomegalovirus exposure and HLA in healthy donors. In the PCR, 60 Vbeta and 13 Jbeta primers were used. This table comes from immunoSEQ multiplex PCR, and its TCRdb copy is limited to in-frame clones, with some not included. The data show 150,000 to 200,000 clones, about 71% seen once. Sequencing was carried out using PBMCs. Receptor source: a woman in her twenties or thirties in good health and CMV-seronegative.

In its sample, this clone was seen once. The V call is TRBV29-1, the J call TRBJ2-5, with 9 bases aligning to TRBD1. J gave up 5 bases and V 6 bases, and 4 bases lay outside the gene matches. Germline V gene sequence: CDR1 SQVTM, CDR2 ANQGSEA. This CDR3 has 12 amino acids. Written as DNA, the CDR3 is TGCAGCGTGGACAGGGGCAGGGAGACCCAGTACTTC. This codes for CSVDRGRETQYF.

In DNA form, the CDR3 reads TGCGCCACCGGAGACGGGGATAGCAATCAGCCCCAGCATTTT. It encodes CATGDGDSNQPQHF. This chain uses TRBV4-1 with TRBJ1-5; no clear D. CDR3 length: 14 residues. V was trimmed by 10 bases and J by 0 bases, leaving 13 bases between them. Germline V CDR1 and CDR2: MGHRA, YSYEKL.

This clone showed up just once. The chain carries TRBV4-2 and TRBJ1-5; maybe TRBD1 (6 bases). This CDR3 has 15 amino acids. Germline CDR1 and CDR2: LGHNA and YNFKEQ. Between the trimmed V and J ends, which lost 0 bases and 6 bases, there was a span of 12 bases. CDR3 DNA sequence: TGTGCCAGCAGCCAAGATAGGGGGGGCCGTCAGCCCCAGCATTTT. This gives the protein CASSQDRGGRQPQHF.

The chain combines TRBV2 with TRBJ1-1, with TRBD1 matching over 7 bases. The length of the CDR3 is 13 residues. V lost 7 bases, J lost 3 bases, and 5 bases stayed unmatched. Per germline, CDR1 SNHLY and CDR2 FYNNEI. The CDR3 protein is CASTRGEDTEAFF. CDR3 bases: TGTGCCAGCACCAGGGGGGAGGACACTGAAGCTTTCTTT. The full variable domain, rest sourced from reference TRBV2 and TRBJ1-1, is EPEVTQTPSHQVTQMGQEVILRCVPISNHLYFYWYRQILGQKVEFLVSFYNNEISEKSEIFDDQFSVERPDGSNFTLKIRSTKLEDSAMYFCASTRGEDTEAFFGQGTRLTVV.

The rearrangement links TRBV4-1 to TRBJ1-2; 9 bases are a match to TRBD1. CDR1 is MGHRA and CDR2 is YSYEKL in the germline V gene. This CDR3 spans 15 amino acids. Trimming took 1 base from V and 4 from J; bases not matched to a gene: 4. DNA of the CDR3: TGCGCCAGCAGCCAAGTCGGGACAGGGAGCTATGGCTACACCTTC. Translating it yields CASSQVGTGSYGYTF.

In DNA, the CDR3 is TGTGCCAGCAGCTCCCTCGGAGTCCAAGAGACCCAGTACTTC. This sequence encodes CASSSLGVQETQYF. V is TRBV7-2 and J is TRBJ2-5; D call uncertain. The CDR3 is 14 amino acids. V gave up 4 bases and J gave up 1 base, with 10 bases separating them. Germline CDR1 is SGHTA and CDR2 is FQGNSA.

The V call is TRBV5-1, the J call TRBJ1-2, with D perhaps TRBD1 (5 bases). The CDR3 length is 16 residues. Germline V gene lookup returns CDR1 SGHRS and CDR2 YFSETQ. V lost 0 bases, J lost 7 bases, and 19 bases lay in between. The CDR3: CASSLDAGQEVGGYTF. CDR3 bases: TGCGCCAGCAGCTTGGATGCAGGGCAGGAAGTTGGTGGCTACACCTTC.

This clone was picked up a small number of times. This chain uses TRBV9 with TRBJ2-5; 14 nucleotides align to TRBD2. CDR3 length: 16 amino acids. J was trimmed by 5 bases and V by 2 bases; bases with no gene match: 5. The germline V gene encodes CDR1 SGDLS and CDR2 YYNGEE. CDR3 DNA sequence: TGTGCCAGCAGCGTGGGGACTAGCGGGGGAAGTGAGACCCAGTACTTC. It is translated as CASSVGTSGGSETQYF.

The chain uses TRBV9 and TRBJ2-3; D remains unclear. The CDR3 is made up of 15 amino acids. V was trimmed by 1 base and J by 0 bases, leaving 9 bases between them. CDR1 and CDR2 from the germline V gene are SGDLS and YYNGEE. This CDR3 is CASSVTVMSTDTQYF. DNA for the CDR3: TGTGCCAGCAGCGTAACAGTTATGAGCACAGATACGCAGTATTTT.

The chain uses TRBV19 and TRBJ1-6; 7 bases line up with TRBD1. The ends lost 4 bases at V and 14 bases at J; junction bases unmatched: 11. Germline values: CDR1 LNHDA, CDR2 SQIVND (reference sequence). The CDR3 is 14 residues long. CDR3 amino acids: CASSRGQDNMALHF. The CDR3 bases are TGTGCCAGTAGTAGAGGACAGGACAATATGGCCCTCCACTTT.

This chain joins TRBV5-1 and TRBJ1-1; D is undetermined. V lost 0 bases and J lost 7, with 10 bases in between. The CDR3 contains 13 residues. Germline assignment: CDR1 SGHRS and CDR2 YFSETQ. CDR3 region: CASSLGALNEAFF. In DNA form, the CDR3 reads TGCGCCAGCAGCTTGGGGGCACTTAATGAAGCTTTCTTT.

This CDR3 reads CASSLGFLNTGELFF. CDR3 DNA sequence: TGCGCCAGCAGCCTAGGATTCTTGAACACCGGGGAGCTGTTTTTT. The rearrangement links TRBV5-1 to TRBJ2-2; no reliable D call. V lost 4 bases to trimming and J lost 1 base, with 11 bases between them. This CDR3 region has 15 residues. Germline loops: CDR1 SGHRS, CDR2 YFSETQ.